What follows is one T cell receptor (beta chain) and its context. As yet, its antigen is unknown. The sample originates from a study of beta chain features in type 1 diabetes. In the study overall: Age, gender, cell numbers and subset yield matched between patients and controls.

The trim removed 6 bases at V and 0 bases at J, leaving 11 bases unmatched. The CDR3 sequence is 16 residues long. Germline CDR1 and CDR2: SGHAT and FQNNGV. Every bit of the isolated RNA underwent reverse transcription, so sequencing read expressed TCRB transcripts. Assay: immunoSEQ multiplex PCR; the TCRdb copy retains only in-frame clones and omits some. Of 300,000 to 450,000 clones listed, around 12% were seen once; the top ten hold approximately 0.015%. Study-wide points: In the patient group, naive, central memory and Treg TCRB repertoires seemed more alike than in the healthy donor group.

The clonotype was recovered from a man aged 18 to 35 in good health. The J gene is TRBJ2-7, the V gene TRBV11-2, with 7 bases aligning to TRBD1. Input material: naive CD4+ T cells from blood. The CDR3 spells CASRGPGQWDSYEQYF. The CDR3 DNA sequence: TGTGCCAGCAGGGGACCGGGACAGTGGGACTCCTACGAGCAGTACTTC.